The entry below describes one TCR beta chain. Its matching antigen is unknown. These data originate in a study of cytomegalovirus exposure and HLA in healthy donors. Findings of the study overall: TCR beta chain V- and J-gene trimming was linked, in a later analysis, to a missense variant in DCLRE1C. Available immune exposure information covered CMV serostatus only.

The PCR contained 60 Vbeta and 13 Jbeta primers. Sequencing used immunoSEQ multiplex PCR; TCRdb keeps in-frame clones, though not all of them. The table records under 250,000 clones, about 80% of them present only once. V was clipped by 0 bases and J by 6 bases, with 6 bases between them. CDR3 size: 13 residues. Germline assignment: CDR1 MNHEY and CDR2 SMNVEV (reference sequence). This rearrangement joins TRBV27 to TRBJ2-1, with D unresolved. This sequence originates from a woman aged 30 to 39 in good health and CMV-seropositive. Material for sequencing was PBMCs. The CDR3 here is CASSLSAGNEQFF. CDR3 DNA sequence: TGTGCCAGCAGTTTATCGGCAGGCAATGAGCAGTTCTTC.